Listed below are T cell receptor beta chains from one sample, sequenced in a study of blood T cell repertoires in COVID-19. Data came from immunoSEQ multiplex PCR; TCRdb stores just in-frame clones and leaves some out. The sample records a few hundred thousand clones, 89% being singletons. The sequenced sample was peripheral blood. These receptors all stem from a woman aged 40 to 50 who had recovered from COVID-19. Both conserved end residues are part of each CDR3.

j_call v_call cdr3_aa
TRBJ1-6 TRBV18 CASTSATGSTSPLHF
TRBJ1-2 TRBV18 CASSRETGNYYGYTF
TRBJ1-1 TRBV9 CASSVGPTGQPSGAFF
TRBJ1-4 TRBV27 CASSLAQGNEKLFF
TRBJ2-3 TRBV5-1 CASSANELAGPTDTQYF
TRBJ2-3 TRBV3-1/TRBV3-2 CASSQVRRSTDTQYF
TRBJ1-3 TRBV9 CASSDGQYYSGNTIYF
TRBJ2-5 TRBV30 CAWSGGLAGEETQYF
TRBJ1-2 TRBV28 CASSPGTPYGYTF
TRBJ2-5 TRBV4-1 CASSQELATETQYF
TRBJ2-3 TRBV27 CASSPLSGTSGGVITDTQYF
TRBJ2-2 TRBV24-1 CATSDLGTGNKAGELFF
TRBJ1-5 TRBV15 CATSEQGSQPQHF
TRBJ2-1 TRBV21-1 CASAFRAGRYNEQFF
TRBJ2-1 TRBV7-3 CASSGQASGGAGEQFF
TRBJ2-1 TRBV6-5 CASRAANSYNEQFF
TRBJ1-3 TRBV9 CASSLTPLDISGNTIYF
TRBJ2-2 TRBV4-3 CASSQEAQGTGELFF
TRBJ1-6 TRBV19 CASSAGTDYNSPLHF
TRBJ2-1 TRBV24-1 CATSDSSSYNEQFF
TRBJ2-3 TRBV3-1/TRBV3-2 CASSRTGLAGSTSTDTQYF
TRBJ2-2 TRBV10-3 CAITERALGGTGELFF
TRBJ1-3 TRBV4-3 CASSQGEGGNTIYF
TRBJ1-4 TRBV19 CASTKSLTGEKLFF
TRBJ1-2 TRBV3-1/TRBV3-2 CASSQGQADSYGYTF
TRBJ2-2 TRBV19 CASRDSWQGGNTGELFF
TRBJ2-1 TRBV5-6 CASSLDSFVHGNEQFF
TRBJ2-2 TRBV9 CASSVSLAGGPGELFF
TRBJ2-5 TRBV11-2 CASSFEFGGGVQETQYF
TRBJ2-5 TRBV19 CASSISAGGKETQYF
TRBJ2-1 TRBV15 CATSSVREQGYNEQFF
TRBJ1-5 TRBV12-1 CASSGDRGMDSNQPQHF
TRBJ2-3 TRBV24-1 CASSTSGSTDTQYF
TRBJ2-1 TRBV19 CASRGTPGQSQFF
TRBJ2-5 TRBV6-5 CASSQPGTEETQYF
TRBJ2-2 TRBV7-2 CASSSQGRYAGELFF
TRBJ2-5 TRBV4-2 CASSLQAGGQETQYF
TRBJ2-2 TRBV5-6 CASSAGLAGGPPWGELFF
TRBJ2-1 TRBV18 CASSRPGLAGGRGNEQFF
TRBJ2-7 TRBV5-1 CASSFPSGGSYEQYF
TRBJ2-3 TRBV30 CAWSVQDHTQYF
TRBJ1-1 TRBV5-5 CASSLATVNTEAFF
TRBJ1-4 TRBV19 CASSIRLLMSEKLFF
TRBJ2-2 TRBV29-1 CSVAGGANTGELFF
TRBJ2-7 TRBV6-5 CASHSFYEQYF
TRBJ2-6 TRBV4-1 CASSQLGQGPPGANVLTF
TRBJ1-4 TRBV6-5 CASSLLAGSEKLFF
TRBJ2-1 TRBV6-5 CASNGQGYEQFF
TRBJ1-6 TRBV2 CASSEFLVNSPLHF
TRBJ2-1 TRBV19 CATTSGTLYNEQFF
TRBJ1-1 TRBV2 CASSEQGLLNTEAFF
TRBJ2-2 TRBV24-1 CASSSGQPNTGELFF
TRBJ1-2 TRBV12-3/TRBV12-4 CASSFGGAYGYTF
TRBJ2-1 TRBV21-1 CASSGQGANEQFF
TRBJ1-6 TRBV6-5 CASSGQGRDSPLHF